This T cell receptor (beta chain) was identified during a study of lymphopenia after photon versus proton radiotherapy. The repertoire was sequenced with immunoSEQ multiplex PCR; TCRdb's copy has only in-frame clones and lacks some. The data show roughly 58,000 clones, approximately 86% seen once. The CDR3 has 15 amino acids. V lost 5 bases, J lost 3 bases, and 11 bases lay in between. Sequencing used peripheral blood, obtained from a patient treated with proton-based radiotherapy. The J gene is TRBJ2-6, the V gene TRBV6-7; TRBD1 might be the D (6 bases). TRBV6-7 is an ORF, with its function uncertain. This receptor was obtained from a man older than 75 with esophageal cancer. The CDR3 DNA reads TGTGCCAGCAGTGAACAGGGCTATGGGGCCAACGTCCTGACTTTC. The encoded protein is CASSEQGYGANVLTF.